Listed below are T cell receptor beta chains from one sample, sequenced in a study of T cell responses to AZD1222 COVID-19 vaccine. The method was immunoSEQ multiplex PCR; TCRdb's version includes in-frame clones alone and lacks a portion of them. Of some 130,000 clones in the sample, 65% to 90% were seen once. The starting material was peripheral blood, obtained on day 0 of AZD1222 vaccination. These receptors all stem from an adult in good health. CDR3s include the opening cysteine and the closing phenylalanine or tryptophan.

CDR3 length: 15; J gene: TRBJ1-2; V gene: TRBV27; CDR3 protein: CASRTDREFGYGYTF
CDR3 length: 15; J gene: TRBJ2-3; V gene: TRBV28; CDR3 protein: CASSFGTGGEDTQYF
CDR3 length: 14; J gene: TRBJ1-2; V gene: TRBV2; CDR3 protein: CASRAGMALYGYTF
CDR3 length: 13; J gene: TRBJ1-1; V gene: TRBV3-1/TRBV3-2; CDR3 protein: CASSHPTDRVAFF
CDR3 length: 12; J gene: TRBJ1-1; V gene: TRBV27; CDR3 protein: CASSPSGWGAFF
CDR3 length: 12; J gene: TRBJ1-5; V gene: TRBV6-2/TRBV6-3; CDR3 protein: CASSGTNQPQHF
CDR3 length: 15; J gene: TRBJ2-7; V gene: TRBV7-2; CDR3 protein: CASSLDGTGDYEQYF
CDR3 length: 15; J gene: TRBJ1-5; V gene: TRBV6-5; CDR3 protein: CASSYSRGRGQPQHF
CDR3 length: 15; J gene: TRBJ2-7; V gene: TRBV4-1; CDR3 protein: CASSQDPGRVVEQYF
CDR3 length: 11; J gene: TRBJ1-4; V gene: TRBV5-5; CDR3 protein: CASSLGARTTF
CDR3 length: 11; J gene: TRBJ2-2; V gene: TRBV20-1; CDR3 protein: CSARGGRELFF
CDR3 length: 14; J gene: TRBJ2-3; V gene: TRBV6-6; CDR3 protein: CASSYGQDTDTQYF
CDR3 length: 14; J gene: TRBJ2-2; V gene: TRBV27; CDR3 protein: CASSDNRATGELFF
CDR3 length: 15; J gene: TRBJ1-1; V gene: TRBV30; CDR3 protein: CAWSVAGVTNTEAFF
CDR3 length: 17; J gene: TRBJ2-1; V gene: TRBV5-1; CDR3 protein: CASSSPSSGGEYNEQFF
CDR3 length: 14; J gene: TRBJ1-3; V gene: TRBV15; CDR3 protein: CATTSVVAGNTIYF
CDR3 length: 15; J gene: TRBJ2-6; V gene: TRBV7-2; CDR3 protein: CASSSGQPGANVLTF
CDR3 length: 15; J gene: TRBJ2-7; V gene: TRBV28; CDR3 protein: CASSWRRGGTYEQYF
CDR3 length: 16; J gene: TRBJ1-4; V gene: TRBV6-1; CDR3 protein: CASSEQARGPNEKLFF
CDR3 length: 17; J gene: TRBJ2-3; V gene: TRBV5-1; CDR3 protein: CASSSGLAGISTDTQYF
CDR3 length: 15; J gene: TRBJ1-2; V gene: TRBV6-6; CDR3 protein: CASRSPGGKNYGYTF
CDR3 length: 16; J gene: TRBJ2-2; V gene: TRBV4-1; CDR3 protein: CASSPGRGLRTGELFF
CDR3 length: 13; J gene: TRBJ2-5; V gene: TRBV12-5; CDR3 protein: CASESLREETQYF
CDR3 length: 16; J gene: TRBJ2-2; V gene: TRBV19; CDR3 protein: CASSPATGLITGELFF
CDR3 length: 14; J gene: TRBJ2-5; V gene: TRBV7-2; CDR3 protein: CASSGEGGKETQYF
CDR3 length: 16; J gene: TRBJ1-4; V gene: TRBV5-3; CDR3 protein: CARSLISSQANEKLFF